Below, 2 T cell receptor beta chains from the same sample are listed, as sequenced in a study of T cells after yellow fever vaccination. MiXCR, run by TCRdb on the 5' RACE reads, gives a single entry per CDR3 protein. This table has approximately 260,000 distinct CDR3 sequences, 10% to 15% appearing once. Sequences were derived from CD4+ T cells sorted from PBMCs, sampled 45 days after the yellow fever booster vaccination. These receptors were taken from a man aged 25-45 years who received the YFV17D yellow fever vaccine.

V gene TRBV12-3 or TRBV12-4 combines with J gene TRBJ2-6; 7 positions match TRBD1. This CDR3 region has 15 residues. After removal of 6 bases from V and 4 bases from J, the junction contained 6 bases not matched to a gene. The CDR3 here is CASRKQGKGANVLTF. CDR3 nucleotides: TGTGCCAGCAGAAAACAGGGGAAGGGGGCCAACGTCCTGACTTTC.

The V and J genes are TRBV7-2 and TRBJ2-7, with D unclear. This CDR3 comprises 14 residues. Germline CDR1 and CDR2: SGHTA and FQGNSA. V was cut by 4 bases and J by 2 bases, with 12 bases left in between. CDR3 in amino acids: CASSSLLVPYEQYF. The CDR3 DNA is TGTGCCAGCAGCTCCCTTCTAGTCCCCTACGAGCAGTACTTC.